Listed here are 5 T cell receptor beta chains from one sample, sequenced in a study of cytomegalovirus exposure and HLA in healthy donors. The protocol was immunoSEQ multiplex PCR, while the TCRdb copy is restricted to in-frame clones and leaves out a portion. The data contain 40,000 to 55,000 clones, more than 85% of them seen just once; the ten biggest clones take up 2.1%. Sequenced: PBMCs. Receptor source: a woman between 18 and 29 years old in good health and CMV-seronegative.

CDR3 sequence reads: CASTASGANEQFF. The CDR3 DNA reads TGTGCCAGTACGGCTAGCGGGGCCAATGAGCAGTTCTTC. The J gene is TRBJ2-1, the V gene TRBV19, with 9 nucleotides matching TRBD2. Germline CDR1 reads LNHDA; CDR2 reads SQIVND (reference sequence). The CDR3 totals 13 residues. V lost 7 bases, J lost 6 bases, and 4 bases stayed unmatched.

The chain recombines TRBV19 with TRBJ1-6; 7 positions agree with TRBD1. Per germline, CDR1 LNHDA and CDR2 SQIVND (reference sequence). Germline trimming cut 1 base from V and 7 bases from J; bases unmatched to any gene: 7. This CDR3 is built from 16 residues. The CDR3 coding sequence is TGTGCCAGTAGTATAGGACAGGGTGGCGCCAATTCACCCCTCCACTTT. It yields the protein CASSIGQGGANSPLHF.

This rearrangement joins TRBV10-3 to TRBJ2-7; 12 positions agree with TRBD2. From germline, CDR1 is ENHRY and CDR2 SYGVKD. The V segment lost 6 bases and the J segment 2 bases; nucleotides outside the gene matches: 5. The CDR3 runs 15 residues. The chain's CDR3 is CAISPRLAGAYEQYF. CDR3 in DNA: TGTGCCATCAGCCCACGACTAGCGGGAGCCTACGAGCAGTACTTC.

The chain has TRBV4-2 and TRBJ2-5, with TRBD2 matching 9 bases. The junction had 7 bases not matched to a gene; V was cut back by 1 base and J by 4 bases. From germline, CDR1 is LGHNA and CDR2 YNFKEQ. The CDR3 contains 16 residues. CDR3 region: CASSQVTRGGGETQYF. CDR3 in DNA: TGTGCCAGCAGCCAAGTTACGCGGGGGGGCGGAGAGACCCAGTACTTC.

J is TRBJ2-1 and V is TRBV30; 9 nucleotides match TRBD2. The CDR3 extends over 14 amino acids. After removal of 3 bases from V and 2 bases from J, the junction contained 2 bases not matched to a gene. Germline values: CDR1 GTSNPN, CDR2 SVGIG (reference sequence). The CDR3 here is CAWRVAGAYNEQFF. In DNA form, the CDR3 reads TGTGCCTGGAGAGTAGCGGGGGCCTACAATGAGCAGTTCTTC.